Listed here are 18 T cell receptor beta chains from one sample, sequenced in a study of radiation and T cells in renal cell carcinoma. Method: immunoSEQ multiplex PCR; TCRdb's copy keeps in-frame clones and lacks some. The table lists approximately 21,000 clones, more than 40% of them singletons, with 16% in the top ten. Treatment indicated: 15 Gy SBRT to primary tumor, nephrectomy 4 weeks later. The material sequenced was tumor tissue, taken from a patient whose treatment included radiotherapy and nephrectomy. The source of these receptors is a woman between 50 and 59 years old with renal cell carcinoma.

In the case of this clone: Compared with germline, one end of the junction differs, possibly owing to a read error. The chain has TRBV6-6 and TRBJ1-1; D uncertain. CDR1 and CDR2 (germline): MNHNY, SVGAGI (reference sequence). This CDR3 has 12 amino acids. The CDR3: CAISDRGTEAFF. CDR3 nucleotides: TGTGCCATCAGTGACCGCGGCACTGAAGCTTTCTTT.

The rearrangement joins TRBV27 to TRBJ2-3; no firm D call. Germline values: CDR1 MNHEY, CDR2 SMNVEV (reference sequence). V was trimmed by 2 bases and J by 0 bases, leaving 6 bases between them. This CDR3 spans 14 amino acids. Here the CDR3 DNA reads TGTGCCAGCAGTTTAGCAGTAAGCACAGATACGCAGTATTTT. Protein product: CASSLAVSTDTQYF.

The V and J genes are TRBV14 and TRBJ1-1; D unresolved. This CDR3 is built from 15 residues. Germline V gene sequence: CDR1 SGHDN, CDR2 FVKESK. The V end lost 4 bases, the J end lost 1 base, and 13 bases lay between the germline ends. The CDR3 sequence: CASSPTKAWNTEAFF. CDR3 bases: TGTGCCAGCAGCCCGACGAAGGCCTGGAACACTGAAGCTTTCTTT.

The chain combines TRBV14 with TRBJ1-2; D is uncertain. Germline V gene lookup returns CDR1 SGHDN and CDR2 FVKESK. The CDR3 has 13 amino acids. V shed 0 bases and J shed 8 bases, with 10 bases lying between them. CDR3 nucleotides: TGTGCCAGCAGCCAAGATTGGAGTGTAGGCTACACCTTC. Translation: CASSQDWSVGYTF.

This sequence joins TRBV9 and TRBJ2-7; D unresolved. Germline V CDR1 and CDR2: SGDLS, YYNGEE. The CDR3 is 13 amino acids. Trimming took 0 bases from V and 6 from J, leaving 10 bases between them. CDR3 protein: CASSVAGGSEQYF. Here the CDR3 DNA reads TGTGCCAGCAGCGTAGCTGGTGGCTCCGAGCAGTACTTC.

The chain is built from TRBV5-4 and TRBJ1-2, with TRBD1 matching 7 bases. J gave up 3 bases and V 5 bases, and 10 bases lay outside the gene matches. CDR1 SGHNT and CDR2 YYREEE come from the germline V gene (reference sequence). There are 15 residues in the CDR3. The CDR3 reads CASRLFGDRDYGYTF. Here the CDR3 DNA reads TGTGCCAGCAGACTTTTTGGCGACAGGGACTATGGCTACACCTTC.

This chain joins TRBV19 and TRBJ1-1; D is undetermined. The V and J ends lost 3 bases and 4 bases respectively, with 6 bases between them. This CDR3 has 12 amino acids. Germline V gene lookup returns CDR1 LNHDA and CDR2 SQIVND (reference sequence). This CDR3 reads CASSMGFTEAFF. Here the CDR3 DNA reads TGTGCCAGTAGTATGGGTTTCACTGAAGCTTTCTTT.

V and J are TRBV7-9 and TRBJ1-4, with D hard to call. V was trimmed by 3 bases and J by 5 bases, leaving 22 bases between them. The germline CDR1 and CDR2 sequences are SEHNR and FQNEAQ (reference sequence). CDR3 length: 18 residues. The CDR3 DNA reads as TGTGCCAGCAGCTTCCAACAGAGGTGGGGAGGGAAGAATGAAAAACTGTTTTTT. This gives the protein CASSFQQRWGGKNEKLFF.

This clone came up a few times. The chain combines TRBV14 with TRBJ2-3; 9 bases align to TRBD2. Germline-derived CDR1 and CDR2 are SGHDN and FVKESK. Germline trimming cut 4 bases from V and 1 base from J; bases unmatched to any gene: 6. The length of the CDR3 is 16 residues. This chain's CDR3 is CASSLSERGGTDTQYF. The DNA of the CDR3 is TGTGCCAGCAGCCTGTCAGAGCGGGGGGGCACAGATACGCAGTATTTT.

The chain uses TRBV20-1 and TRBJ1-2; D gene unclear. Germline CDR1 and CDR2: DFQATT and SNEGSKA (reference sequence). This CDR3 has 11 residues. The V gene lost 6 bases and the J gene lost 3 bases, with 8 bases spanning the gap. The CDR3 reads CSAEVYYGYTF. For the CDR3, the DNA is TGCAGTGCCGAAGTCTACTATGGCTACACCTTC.

In this sample, this clone turned up a few times. J is TRBJ2-2 and V is TRBV6-5; 9 nucleotides line up with TRBD2. CDR3 length: 14 amino acids. The V gene's germline CDR1 is MNHEY and CDR2 SVGAGI. V lost 0 bases to trimming and J lost 7 bases; unmatched junction nucleotides: 0. CDR3 sequence reads: CASSYSRGGGELFF. DNA for the CDR3: TGTGCCAGCAGTTACTCGCGGGGGGGCGGGGAGCTGTTTTTT.

The chain is built from TRBV19 and TRBJ2-7; TRBD1 matches 10 bases. This CDR3 has 14 residues. Germline-derived CDR1 and CDR2 are LNHDA and SQIVND (reference sequence). With 4 bases clipped from V and 6 bases from J, the junction kept 6 bases outside the gene matches. The CDR3 nucleotides read TGTGCCAGTAGTACTCCCGGGACAGGGGTCGAGCAGTACTTC. This sequence encodes CASSTPGTGVEQYF.

The rearrangement uses TRBV6-5 and TRBJ2-7; either TRBD1 or TRBD2 may supply D (5 bases each). V shed 2 bases and J shed 7 bases, with 18 bases lying between them. The CDR3 totals 15 residues. The germline V gene has CDR1 MNHEY and CDR2 SVGAGI. DNA for the CDR3: TGTGCCAGCAGTTACACCCAGTTGGGGGTTGGGGAGCAGTACTTC. This codes for CASSYTQLGVGEQYF.

This clone was counted a few times. This chain joins TRBV6-6 and TRBJ2-3; 8 bases align to TRBD1. The CDR3 length is 13 residues. Germline CDR1 MNHNY, CDR2 SVGAGI (reference sequence). Trimming at V came to 7 bases and at J to 3 bases, leaving 3 bases not matched to a gene. DNA of the CDR3: TGTGCCAGCAACGGACAGGGTACAGATACGCAGTATTTT. Amino acids: CASNGQGTDTQYF.

This clone showed up many times. The chain recombines TRBV4-2 with TRBJ2-7, with TRBD2 identical over 9 bases. J gave up 5 bases and V 2 bases, and 10 bases lay outside the gene matches. There are 16 residues in the CDR3. The germline gives CDR1 LGHNA, CDR2 YNFKEQ. CDR3 residues: CASSQSGGGLAHEQYF. The CDR3 nucleotides read TGTGCCAGCAGCCAATCTGGGGGGGGACTAGCCCACGAGCAGTACTTC.

The chain has TRBV6-6 and TRBJ2-5; a weak D match, TRBD2 (6 bases). Germline assignment: CDR1 MNHNY and CDR2 SVGAGI (reference sequence). Trimming stripped 4 bases from V and 4 bases from J, with 10 bases between. The CDR3 has 13 residues. As DNA, the CDR3 is TGTGCCAGCAGTTTCGGACTAATAGAGACCCAGTACTTC. Translated, it gives CASSFGLIETQYF.

The V gene is TRBV6-1, the J gene TRBJ1-3; D not resolved. The CDR3 has 18 residues. V gave up 8 bases and J gave up 0 bases, with 23 bases separating them. Per the germline V gene, CDR1 is MNHNS and CDR2 is SASEGT. The CDR3 DNA follows: TGTGCCAGCTGTGTTGGGGAGGAATCCCTATACTCTGGAAACACCATATATTTT. Its protein product is CASCVGEESLYSGNTIYF.

This chain links TRBV21-1 with TRBJ2-5; the table assigns TRBD1, which was not confirmed against the DNA. TRBV21-1 is given as a pseudogene. The length of the CDR3 is 16 residues. CDR3 sequence reads: CASSSSGQGFEETQYF. The CDR3 DNA sequence: TGTGCCAGCAGCAGCTCGGGACAGGGCTTCGAAGAGACCCAGTACTTC.